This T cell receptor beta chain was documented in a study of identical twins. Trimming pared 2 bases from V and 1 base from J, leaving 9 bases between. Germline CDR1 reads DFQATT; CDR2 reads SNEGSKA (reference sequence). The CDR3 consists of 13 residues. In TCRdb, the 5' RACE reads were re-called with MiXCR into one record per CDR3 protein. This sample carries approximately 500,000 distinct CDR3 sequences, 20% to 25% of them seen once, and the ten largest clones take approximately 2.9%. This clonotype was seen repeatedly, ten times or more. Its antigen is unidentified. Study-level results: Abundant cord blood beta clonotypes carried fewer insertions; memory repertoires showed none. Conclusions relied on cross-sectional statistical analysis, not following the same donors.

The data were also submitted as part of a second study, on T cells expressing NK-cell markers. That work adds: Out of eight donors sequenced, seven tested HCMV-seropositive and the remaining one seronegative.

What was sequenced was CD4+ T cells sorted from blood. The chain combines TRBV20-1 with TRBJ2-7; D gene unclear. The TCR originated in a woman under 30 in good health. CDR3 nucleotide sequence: TGCAGTGCTAGAAGGGTTACATCCTACGAGCAGTACTTC. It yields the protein CSARRVTSYEQYF.